This T cell receptor beta chain was profiled in a study of blood T cell repertoires in COVID-19. The method was immunoSEQ multiplex PCR; TCRdb's version includes in-frame clones alone and lacks a portion of them. The sample contains 150,000 to 200,000 clones, over 80% of which appear only once. Germline lookup yields CDR1 SGHRS and CDR2 YFSETQ. The ends were cut back, 0 bases at V and 6 bases at J, with 13 bases in the middle. The CDR3 loop spans 15 amino acids. Sequenced sample: PBMCs or T cells enriched from blood (not recorded which). The chain couples TRBV5-1 to TRBJ1-5, with D possibly being TRBD1 (6 bases). This receptor was taken from a woman younger than 45 who had been exposed to COVID-19. The CDR3 reads CASSLGPRGSQPQHF. For the CDR3, the DNA is TGCGCCAGCAGCTTGGGCCCCAGGGGCAGTCAGCCCCAGCATTTT.